This record looks at one TCR beta chain sequence and its context. The antigen it recognizes is unknown. Base quality data are lacking; no much larger clone is found one base away. This record comes from a study of blood T cell repertoires in COVID-19 (dated by TCRdb to between 2020 and 2021). Broadly, across the study: Samples from collaborators originated in the United States, Italy and Spain and spanned both the acute and convalescent phases of COVID-19. The prospective study material was composed of cDNA or gDNA derived from T cells, B-cell-depleted T cells, or PBMCs. Subjects who had been exposed to COVID-19, were actively infected with it, or had recovered from it provided the deeply sampled blood TCRbeta repertoires that made up the dataset. A freely available public database, intended as a resource for researchers studying the immune response to SARS-CoV-2, is where the repertoires were released. The samples were drawn from the first 160 participants of the ongoing ImmuneRACE study and from 1,254 subjects provided by 6 global collaborators. Sample metadata almost always included a de-identified subject ID, COVID-19 status, age in years and sex. HLA class I and class II types, where available, came from metadata supplied by the sample provider rather than from assay-based typing.

Each collaborating institution followed its own protocols to collect whole blood in K2EDTA tubes. For TCRbeta analysis, collaborators shipped samples as frozen whole blood, isolated PBMCs, or DNA extracted from either of those sample types. Broader findings and caveats from the paper: The amount of clinical and demographic metadata varied by source and participant and was provided uncurated.

TCRbeta CDR3 regions were amplified from genomic DNA using the immunoSEQ Assay, a bias-controlled multiplex PCR. In the original analysis: Within the assay, amplification of reference gene primers was used to estimate how many nucleated cells each sample contained. To quantify the absolute abundance of each unique TCRbeta CDR3 rearrangement, sequence reads were collapsed and filtered. Productive Simpson clonality was computed per sample as the square root of Simpson's diversity index over productive rearrangements. The immuneACCESS repertoire file appears here via TCRdb, limited to in-frame rearrangements. These files lack a portion of the clones; in checked studies, under half of the deficit traces to unresolved V genes, and the cause of the others is not known. V and J calls and clone size are copied from that table; D and trimming were computed from the DNA. Counted in this sample were around 95,000 clones; about 91% of them appeared once. The top ten clones comprise around 5.4% of the sample.

Specimen: peripheral blood. The receptor's source is a human donor in a cohort sampled during active COVID-19.

The DNA reads TGTGCCAGCAGTTTACCGCAGACCTACGAGCAGTACTTC. Its protein is CASSLPQTYEQYF. The chain is made from TRBV6-2 or TRBV6-3 and TRBJ2-7; no D segment can be confidently identified. Its CDR3 holds 13 amino acids, cysteine through phenylalanine. CDR3 DNA only is kept here, 39 bases in frame from base 1. The germline V gene encodes CDR1 MNHEY and CDR2 SVGEGT. The V end loses 4 bases and the J end loses 2 bases, and a stretch of 9 bases separates them.